The 9 T cell receptor beta chains listed next were all sequenced from one sample in a study of T cells in Graves' hyperthyroidism and ophthalmopathy. RNA transcripts provided the source from which TCR beta CDR3 regions were amplified. TCR CDR3 regions were first amplified by RT-PCR with HTBI primers. TCRdb re-called the multiplex PCR reads through MiXCR, storing one row per CDR3 protein. This sample has roughly 380,000 distinct CDR3 sequences, with roughly 13% found just once. Sequenced input: blood. The receptors originated from a woman aged 55-75 years with Graves' hyperthyroidism.

This clonotype showed up just once. The chain couples TRBV20-1 to TRBJ2-3; 9 positions agree with TRBD2. This CDR3 spans 16 amino acids. V dropped 6 bases and J dropped 6; count of bases not matched to a gene: 16. Germline V gene lookup returns CDR1 DFQATT and CDR2 SNEGSKA (reference sequence). CDR3 bases: TGCAGTGCAAGTAGGGCGGGAGGGCCGCGGGCCGATACGCAGTATTTT. This encodes CSASRAGGPRADTQYF.

This clonotype was counted ten times or more. The chain is built from TRBV27 and TRBJ2-7; possibly TRBD1 for D (5 bases). CDR1 and CDR2 from the germline V gene are MNHEY and SMNVEV (reference sequence). The CDR3 has 14 amino acids. The V gene lost 5 bases and the J gene lost 2 bases, with 13 bases spanning the gap. Here the CDR3 DNA reads TGTGCCAGCAGTCCAAGGACACGGGCCTACGAGCAGTACTTC. The encoded protein is CASSPRTRAYEQYF.

This clonotype was seen many times. The J gene is TRBJ1-4, the V gene TRBV4-2; 7 bases map to TRBD1. CDR1 is LGHNA, CDR2 YNFKEQ, per germline. The J segment lost 6 bases and the V segment lost 4 bases, leaving 8 bases of the junction unmatched. The CDR3 sequence is 15 residues long. In nucleotides, the CDR3 is TGTGCCAGCAGCCCCGAACAGGGGAGGGATGAAAAACTGTTTTTT. Its translation: CASSPEQGRDEKLFF.

The chain carries TRBV27 and TRBJ1-2, with D possibly TRBD1 on 5 matching bases. There are 14 residues in the CDR3. The V gene lost 3 bases and the J gene lost 3 bases, with 11 bases spanning the gap. Germline CDR1 and CDR2: MNHEY and SMNVEV (reference sequence). CDR3 protein: CASSLGEPYYGYTF. DNA for the CDR3: TGTGCCAGCAGTTTGGGGGAGCCCTACTATGGCTACACCTTC.

This clonotype was recorded many times. V usage is TRBV2 and J usage is TRBJ2-5, with 7 bases lining up with TRBD2. The CDR3 spans 17 residues. Germline V lookup: CDR1 SNHLY, CDR2 FYNNEI. Losses at the gene ends were 2 bases for V and 1 base for J; bases not matched to a gene: 10. CDR3 region: CASSESGVGTAQETQYF. In DNA form, the CDR3 reads TGTGCCAGCAGTGAAAGCGGGGTCGGGACGGCCCAAGAGACCCAGTACTTC.

This clonotype came up many times. The rearrangement uses TRBV11-2 and TRBJ1-1; weak D call: TRBD1 (6 bases). The CDR3 totals 17 residues. V gave up 2 bases and J gave up 1 base, with 17 bases separating them. Germline CDR1 and CDR2: SGHAT and FQNNGV. The chain's CDR3 is CASSLTGGPDKNTEAFF. The CDR3 region has the DNA TGTGCCAGCAGCTTAACGGGGGGCCCGGATAAGAACACTGAAGCTTTCTTT.

This clonotype has a count of ten or more. The V call is TRBV5-1, the J call TRBJ2-2; 7 nucleotides align to TRBD2. The CDR3 is made up of 16 amino acids. The germline CDR1 and CDR2 sequences are SGHRS and YFSETQ. Losses at the gene ends were 2 bases for V and 1 base for J; bases not matched to a gene: 5. The CDR3 sequence is CASSFDGGRNTGELFF. The CDR3 nucleotides read TGCGCCAGCAGCTTTGATGGCGGGAGGAACACCGGGGAGCTGTTTTTT.

This clonotype was detected many times. The chain carries TRBV5-1 and TRBJ1-1; no definite D call. Germline CDR1 SGHRS, CDR2 YFSETQ. The CDR3 covers 14 residues. Trimming removed 3 bases at V and 6 bases at J, with 15 bases between. This CDR3 reads CASSSYNPQAEAFF. As DNA, the CDR3 is TGCGCCAGCAGCTCCTACAACCCCCAGGCTGAAGCTTTCTTT.

The chain couples TRBV20-1 to TRBJ1-4, with D unclear. V was trimmed by 6 bases and J by 8 bases, leaving 19 bases between them. CDR3 length: 14 residues. Germline-derived CDR1 and CDR2 are DFQATT and SNEGSKA (reference sequence). The CDR3, as DNA: TGCAGTGCCCATCCGGCTGGAAAAGGGGAAAAACTGTTTTTT. Its protein is CSAHPAGKGEKLFF.